This T cell receptor (beta chain) was captured in a study of graft-versus-host responses after intestinal transplantation. Study context: Among the recipients, transplants were multivisceral, liver-intestinal, or isolated intestinal. Study observations and caveats: After transplant, early declines in HvG clones were associated with peak levels of circulating GvH clones. Among recipient marrow samples, GvH clones were found; some appeared first in ileum or blood. Graft-donor T cell macrochimerism in patients accompanied high graft-versus-host to host-versus-graft clonal ratios in allografts.

Sequencing was performed with immunoSEQ multiplex PCR; in TCRdb, only in-frame clones are kept and a portion is missing. The sample records under 45,000 clones, over 90% being singletons. CDR1 is MRHNA, CDR2 SNTAGT, per germline. This CDR3 is built from 15 residues. V lost 2 bases to trimming and J lost 5 bases, with 12 bases between them. Points on this clone: Its antigen remains unknown.

The sample was PBMCs, taken around 730 days after intestinal transplantation. This sequence was found in a human patient who received an intestinal transplant, so some T cells may come from the graft donor. The chain joins TRBV6-4 to TRBJ1-4; weak D call: TRBD1 (6 bases). CDR3 amino acids: CASSDARDINEKLFF. CDR3 in DNA: TGTGCCAGCAGTGACGCGAGGGACATCAATGAAAAACTGTTTTTT.